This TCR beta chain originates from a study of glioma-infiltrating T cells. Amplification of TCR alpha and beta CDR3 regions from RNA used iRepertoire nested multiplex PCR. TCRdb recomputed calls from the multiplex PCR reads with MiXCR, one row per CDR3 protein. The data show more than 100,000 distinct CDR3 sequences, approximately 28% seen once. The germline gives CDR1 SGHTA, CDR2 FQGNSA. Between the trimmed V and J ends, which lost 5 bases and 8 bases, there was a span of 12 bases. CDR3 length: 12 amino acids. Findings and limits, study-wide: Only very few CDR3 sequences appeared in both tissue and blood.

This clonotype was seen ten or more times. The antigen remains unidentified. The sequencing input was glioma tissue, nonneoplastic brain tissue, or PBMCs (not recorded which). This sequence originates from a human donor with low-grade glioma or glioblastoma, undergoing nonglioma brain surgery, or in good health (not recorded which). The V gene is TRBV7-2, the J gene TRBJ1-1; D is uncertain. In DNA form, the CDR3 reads TGTGCCAGCAGCCGACACAGCAGGGAAGCTTTCTTT. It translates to CASSRHSREAFF.